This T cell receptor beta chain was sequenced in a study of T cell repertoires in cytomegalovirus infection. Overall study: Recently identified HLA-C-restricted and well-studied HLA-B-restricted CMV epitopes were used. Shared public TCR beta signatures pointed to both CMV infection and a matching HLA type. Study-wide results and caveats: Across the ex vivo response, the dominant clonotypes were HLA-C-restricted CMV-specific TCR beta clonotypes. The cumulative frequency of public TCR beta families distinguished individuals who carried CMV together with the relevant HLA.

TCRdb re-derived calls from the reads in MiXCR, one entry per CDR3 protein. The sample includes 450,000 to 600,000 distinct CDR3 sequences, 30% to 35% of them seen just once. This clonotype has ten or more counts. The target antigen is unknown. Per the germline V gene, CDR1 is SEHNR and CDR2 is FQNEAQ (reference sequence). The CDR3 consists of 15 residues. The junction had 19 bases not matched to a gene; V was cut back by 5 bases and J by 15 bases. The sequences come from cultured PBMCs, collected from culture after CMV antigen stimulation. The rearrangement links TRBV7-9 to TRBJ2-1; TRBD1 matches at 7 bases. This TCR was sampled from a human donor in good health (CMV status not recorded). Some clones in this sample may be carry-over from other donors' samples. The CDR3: CASSDSSTGVYGGFF. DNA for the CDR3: TGTGCCAGCAGCGACTCGAGTACAGGGGTCTATGGGGGGTTCTTC.